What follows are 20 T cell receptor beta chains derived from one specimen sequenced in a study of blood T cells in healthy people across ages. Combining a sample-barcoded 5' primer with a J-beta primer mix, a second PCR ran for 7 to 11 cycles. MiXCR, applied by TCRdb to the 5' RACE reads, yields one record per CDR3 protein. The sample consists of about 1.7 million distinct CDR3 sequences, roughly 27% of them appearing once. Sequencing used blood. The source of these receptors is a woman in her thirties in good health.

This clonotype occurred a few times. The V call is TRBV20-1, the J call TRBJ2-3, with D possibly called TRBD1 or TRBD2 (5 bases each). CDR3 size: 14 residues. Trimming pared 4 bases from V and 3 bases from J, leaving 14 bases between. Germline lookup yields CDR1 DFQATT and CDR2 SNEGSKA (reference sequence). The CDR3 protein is CSATEGLRTDTQYF. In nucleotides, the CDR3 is TGCAGTGCTACCGAGGGGTTAAGGACAGATACGCAGTATTTT.

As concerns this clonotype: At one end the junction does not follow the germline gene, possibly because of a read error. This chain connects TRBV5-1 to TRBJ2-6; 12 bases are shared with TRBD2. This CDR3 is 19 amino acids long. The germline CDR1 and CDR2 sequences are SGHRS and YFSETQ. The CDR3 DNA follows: TGCGCCAGCAGCCGGGAAACTAGCGGGAGGAACACTGGGGCCAACGTCCGGACTTTC. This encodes CASSRETSGRNTGANVRTF.

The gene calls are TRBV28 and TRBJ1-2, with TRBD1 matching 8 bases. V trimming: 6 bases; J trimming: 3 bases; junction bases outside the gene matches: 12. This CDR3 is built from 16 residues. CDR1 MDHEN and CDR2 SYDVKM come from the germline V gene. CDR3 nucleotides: TGTGCCAGCAGACCGACAGGGGTGGCAACCTACTATGGCTACACCTTC. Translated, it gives CASRPTGVATYYGYTF.

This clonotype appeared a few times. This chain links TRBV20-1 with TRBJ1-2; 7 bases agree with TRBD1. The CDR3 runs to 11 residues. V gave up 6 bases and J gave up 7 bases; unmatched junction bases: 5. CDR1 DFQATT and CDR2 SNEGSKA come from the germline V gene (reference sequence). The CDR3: CSASTGFGYTF. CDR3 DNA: TGCAGTGCATCGACAGGGTTTGGCTACACCTTC.

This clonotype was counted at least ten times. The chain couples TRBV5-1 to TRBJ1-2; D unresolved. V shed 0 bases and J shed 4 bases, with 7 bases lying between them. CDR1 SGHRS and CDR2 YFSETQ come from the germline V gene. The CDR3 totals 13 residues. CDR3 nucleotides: TGCGCCAGCAGCTTGGAGGATAGCTATGGCTACACCTTC. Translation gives CASSLEDSYGYTF.

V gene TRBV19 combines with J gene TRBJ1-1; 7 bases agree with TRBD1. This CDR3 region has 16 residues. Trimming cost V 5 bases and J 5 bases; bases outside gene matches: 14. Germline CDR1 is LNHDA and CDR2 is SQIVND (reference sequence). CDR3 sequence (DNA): TGTGCCAGTAGTCCTCTTTCGCGACAGGGATGGACTGAAGCTTTCTTT. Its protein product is CASSPLSRQGWTEAFF.

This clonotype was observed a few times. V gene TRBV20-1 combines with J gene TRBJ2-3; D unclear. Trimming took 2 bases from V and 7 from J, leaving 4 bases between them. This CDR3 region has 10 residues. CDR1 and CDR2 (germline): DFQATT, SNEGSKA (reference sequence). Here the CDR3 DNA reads TGCAGTGCTAGACCTTATACGCAGTATTTT. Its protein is CSARPYTQYF.

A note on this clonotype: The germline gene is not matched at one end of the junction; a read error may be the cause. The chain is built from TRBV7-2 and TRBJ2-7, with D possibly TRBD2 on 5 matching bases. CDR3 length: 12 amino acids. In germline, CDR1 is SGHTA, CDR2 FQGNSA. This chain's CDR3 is CANSPFWREQYF. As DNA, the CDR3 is TGTGCCAACAGCCCCTTTTGGAGGGAGCAGTACTTC.

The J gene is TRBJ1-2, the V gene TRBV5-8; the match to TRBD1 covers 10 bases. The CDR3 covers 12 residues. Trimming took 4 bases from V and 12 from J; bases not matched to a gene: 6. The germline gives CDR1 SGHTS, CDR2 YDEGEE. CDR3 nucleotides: TGTGCCAGCAGCATCGGACAGGGGGGAGACACCTTC. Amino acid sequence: CASSIGQGGDTF.

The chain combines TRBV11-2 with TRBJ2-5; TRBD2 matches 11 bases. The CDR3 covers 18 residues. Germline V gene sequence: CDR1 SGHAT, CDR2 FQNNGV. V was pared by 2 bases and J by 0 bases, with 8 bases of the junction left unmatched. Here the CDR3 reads CASSLRLAGTMYQETQYF. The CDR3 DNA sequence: TGTGCCAGCAGCTTAAGACTAGCGGGGACAATGTACCAAGAGACCCAGTACTTC.

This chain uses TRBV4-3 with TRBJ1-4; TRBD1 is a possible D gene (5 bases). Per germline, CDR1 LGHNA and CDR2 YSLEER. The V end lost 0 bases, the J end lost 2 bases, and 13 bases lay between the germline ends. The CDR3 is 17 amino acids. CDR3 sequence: CASSQEAPGSTNEKLFF. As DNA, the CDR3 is TGCGCCAGCAGCCAAGAAGCGCCAGGGTCGACTAATGAAAAACTGTTTTTT.

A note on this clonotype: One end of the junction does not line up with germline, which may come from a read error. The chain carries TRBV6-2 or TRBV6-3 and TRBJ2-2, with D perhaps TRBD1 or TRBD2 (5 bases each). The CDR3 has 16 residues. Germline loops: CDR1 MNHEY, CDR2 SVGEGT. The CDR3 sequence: CASRRGAGEETGERFF. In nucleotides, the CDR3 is TGTGCCAGCCGCCGAGGGGCAGGCGAGGAGACCGGGGAGCGGTTTTTT.

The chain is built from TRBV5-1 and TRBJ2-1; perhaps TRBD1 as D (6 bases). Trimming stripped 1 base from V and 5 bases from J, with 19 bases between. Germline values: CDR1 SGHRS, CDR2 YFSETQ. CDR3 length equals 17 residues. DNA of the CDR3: TGCGCCAGCAGCTTGCCTTTCAGGGGTAGTGGGGACAATGAGCAGTTCTTC. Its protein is CASSLPFRGSGDNEQFF.

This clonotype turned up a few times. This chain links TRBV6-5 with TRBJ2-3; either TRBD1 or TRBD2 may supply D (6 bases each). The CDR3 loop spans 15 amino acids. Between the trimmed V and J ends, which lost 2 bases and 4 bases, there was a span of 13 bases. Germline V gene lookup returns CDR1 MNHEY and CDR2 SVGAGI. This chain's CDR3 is CASSYGRGGADTQYF. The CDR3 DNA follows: TGTGCCAGCAGTTACGGCAGGGGAGGTGCAGATACGCAGTATTTT.

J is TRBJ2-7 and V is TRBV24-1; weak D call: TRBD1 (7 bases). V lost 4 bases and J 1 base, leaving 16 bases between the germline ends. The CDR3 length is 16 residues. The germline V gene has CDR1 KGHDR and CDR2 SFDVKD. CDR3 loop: CATSDAGQLFSYEQYF. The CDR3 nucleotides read TGTGCCACCAGTGACGCGGGACAGTTATTTTCCTACGAGCAGTACTTC.

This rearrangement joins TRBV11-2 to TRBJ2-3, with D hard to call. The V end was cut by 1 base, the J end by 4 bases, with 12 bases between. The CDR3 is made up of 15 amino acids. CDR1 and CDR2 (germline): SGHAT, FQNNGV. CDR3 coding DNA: TGTGCCAGCAGCTTAGGGACCCTGAAAGCAGATACGCAGTATTTT. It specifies CASSLGTLKADTQYF.

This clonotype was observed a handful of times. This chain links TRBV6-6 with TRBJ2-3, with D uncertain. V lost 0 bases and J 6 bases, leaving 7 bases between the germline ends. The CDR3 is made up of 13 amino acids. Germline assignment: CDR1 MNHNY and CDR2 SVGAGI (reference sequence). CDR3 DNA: TGTGCCAGCAGTTACTCGATTCGTGATACGCAGTATTTT. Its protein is CASSYSIRDTQYF.

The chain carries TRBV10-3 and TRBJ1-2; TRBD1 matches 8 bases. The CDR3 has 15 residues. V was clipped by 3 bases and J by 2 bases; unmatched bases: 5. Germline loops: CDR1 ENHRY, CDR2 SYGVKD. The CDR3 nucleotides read TGTGCCATCAGTGACGGCAGGGGGCCCAACTATGGCTACACCTTC. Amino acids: CAISDGRGPNYGYTF.

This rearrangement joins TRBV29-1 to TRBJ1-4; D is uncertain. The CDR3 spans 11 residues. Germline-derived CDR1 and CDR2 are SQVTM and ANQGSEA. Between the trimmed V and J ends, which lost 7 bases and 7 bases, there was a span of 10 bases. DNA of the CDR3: TGCAGCGGGCTGTGGGGTGAAAAACTGTTTTTT. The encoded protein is CSGLWGEKLFF. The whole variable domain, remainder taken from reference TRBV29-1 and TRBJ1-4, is SAVISQKPSRDICQRGTSLTIQCQVDSQVTMMFWYRQQPGQSLTLIATANQGSEATYESGFVIDKFPISRPNLTFSTLTVSNMSPEDSSIYLCSGLWGEKLFFGSGTQLSVL.

The CDR3: CASSWGQTYNEQFF. Written as DNA, the CDR3 is TGCGCCAGCAGCTGGGGGCAGACCTACAATGAGCAGTTCTTC. The J gene is TRBJ2-1, the V gene TRBV5-1; maybe TRBD1 (6 bases). Germline-derived CDR1 and CDR2 are SGHRS and YFSETQ. V was cut by 3 bases and J by 2 bases, with 9 bases left in between. The CDR3 is 14 amino acids.